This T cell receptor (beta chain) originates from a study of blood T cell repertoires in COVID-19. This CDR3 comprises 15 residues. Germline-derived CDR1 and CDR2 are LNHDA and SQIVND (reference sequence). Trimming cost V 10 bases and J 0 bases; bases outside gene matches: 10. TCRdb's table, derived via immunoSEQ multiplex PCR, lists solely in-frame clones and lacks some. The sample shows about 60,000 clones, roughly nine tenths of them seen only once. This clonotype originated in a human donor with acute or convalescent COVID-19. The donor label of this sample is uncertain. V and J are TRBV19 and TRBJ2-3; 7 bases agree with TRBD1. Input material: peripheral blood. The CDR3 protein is CATKHYRGSTDTQYF. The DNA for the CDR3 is TGTGCCACTAAACACTACAGGGGTAGCACAGATACGCAGTATTTT.